Included here is one T cell receptor (beta chain) sequence, with context. Method: immunoSEQ multiplex PCR; TCRdb's copy keeps in-frame clones and lacks some. The sample includes more than 100,000 clones, 84% of them seen just once. These data come from a study of blood T cell repertoires in COVID-19. Study at large: From T cells, B-cell-depleted T cells, or PBMCs came the material, which was cDNA or gDNA.

Between the trimmed V and J ends, which lost 6 bases and 0 bases, there was a span of 17 bases. Germline V lookup: CDR1 SGHRS, CDR2 YFSETQ. The CDR3 contains 16 residues. The clonotype was recovered from a woman aged 80 or over with acute or convalescent COVID-19. The sample was peripheral blood. The chain is built from TRBV5-1 and TRBJ2-3; tentatively, D is TRBD1 (7 bases). The CDR3 loop is CASTYSAGQSTDTQYF. The CDR3, as DNA: TGCGCCAGCACCTATTCCGCGGGACAGAGCACAGATACGCAGTATTTT.